The text below deals with one T cell receptor (beta chain). This clone's antigen is unknown. It has no much larger one-base neighbor in the sample; base qualities were not kept. Receptor libraries were prepared by the immunoSEQ multiplex PCR assay. The table comes from immuneACCESS by way of TCRdb, which keeps in-frame sequences with V and J called. Part of the clones is missing from these tables; in studies checked, under half for an unresolved V gene and the rest for unknown reasons. The sample table records 110,000 or so clones; approximately 80% of these occur just once. The ten largest clones capture 5% to 8.5% of the sample. The data stem from a study of control samples from healthy donors and cancer patients (dated by TCRdb to the early 2020s). For CDR1 and CDR2, the germline V gene (reference sequence) lists MNHEY and SMNVEV. From its cysteine to its phenylalanine, the CDR3 spans 13 amino acids. Only the CDR3 portion is preserved as DNA: 39 bases, with reading frame beginning at the first base. Trimming at the junction amounts to 7 bases on V and 0 bases on J, and the germline ends lie 7 bases apart.

The sequence links TRBV27 to TRBJ2-1; there is no confident call for the D gene. The receptor was derived from a man aged 18 to 35 in good health. Sequencing input: blood. The sequenced DNA: TGTGCCAGCAATGGGTACTCCTACAATGAGCAGTTCTTC. It translates as CASNGYSYNEQFF.